This T cell receptor beta chain was sequenced during a study of somatic mutations in cytotoxic T cells in rheumatoid arthritis (dated by TCRdb to about 2017). Regarding the complete study: Before any treatment started and right after they were diagnosed, patients gave peripheral blood samples (under 32 ml EDTA). Some V beta antibody-stained T-cell populations were flow-sorted on a FACSAria II or Sony SH800 at nearly 100% purity, and sorted V beta1+ cells also underwent TCRB sequencing. Median age was essentially the same in the patient group and the control group. To characterize clonality, the study used TCRB deep sequencing while asking whether somatic mutations are carried by expanded CD8+ T-cell clones in newly diagnosed, untreated rheumatoid arthritis. A total of some 63 rheumatoid arthritis patients and more than 15 healthy controls underwent TCRB deep sequencing.

This clone was picked up one time. No antigen is known for it. Per-base qualities were not stored, and no clone one base away is much larger. The immunoSEQ assay was applied to genomic DNA for TCRB CDR3 sequencing. Regarding the original processing steps: Published virus-specific TCRB sequences were compared with patient CD8+ clones larger than 1%, and only a few matches were found. Nothing other than productive TCRB rearrangements was included in the analyses. Clonality was calculated as a Shannon entropy-based productive clonality index, and a clone was defined by a unique TCRB CDR3 sequence. Repertoire overlap between two samples was calculated from the template counts of each clone relative to total templates per sample. Flow cytometry-measured V-gene usage correlated with V-gene usage from TCRB sequencing, with a Spearman r of approximately 0.55. TCRdb retrieved this table from immuneACCESS and kept in-frame rearrangements only. Not all clones are present; in checked studies, unresolved V genes account for under half, and no reason is known for the remainder. D and trimming come from the DNA, and the V and J calls and clone size come from that table. The sample table lists 25,000 to 30,000 clones, around nine tenths of them with a count of one. The ten most abundant clones make up over 9% of the sample.

General conclusions and limits of the study: There was no significant difference in CD8+ T-cell clonality between rheumatoid arthritis patients and age-matched healthy controls. The largest CD8+ clone made up more than 20% of CD8+ cells in about an eighth of the roughly 65 patients, and blood and synovial fluid shared several identical CD8+ TCRB sequences. An increase of CD8+ clonality with age was seen in patients (Spearman r ≈ 0.49) but not in healthy controls. The expanded CD8+ clones had unknown antigen targets, and not appearing in virus-specific databases did not rule out that they were virus-specific. The slight underrepresentation of TRBV07 in patients was not corrected for multiple comparisons.

Flow cytometry confirmed the purity of CD4+ and CD8+ cells that had been isolated by positive magnetic bead selection on an AutoMACS. Clonal expansions were first screened by flow cytometry with a TCR V beta antibody panel, then characterized by TCRB deep sequencing of sorted CD8+ fractions. Peripheral blood mononuclear cells were obtained using density gradient separation with Ficoll-Paque PLUS. DNA was extracted from CD4-enriched, CD8-enriched or PBMC samples with Nucleospin Tissue or Tissue XS kits and quantified with a Qubit 2.0 fluorometer. The CDR3 contains 18 residues, cysteine and phenylalanine counted. The entry retains the CDR3 DNA only, 54 bases that are in frame from base 1. Via the germline V gene, CDR1 is SGHAT and CDR2 FQNNGV. The germline V and J ends show losses of 1 base and 0 bases respectively, and no gene match explains 8 bases of the junction.

Sequencing was done on a sample of CD8+ T cells sorted from blood. The chain uses TRBV11-2 and TRBJ2-1; 8 bases in the middle match TRBD2. The sequence derives from an adult with rheumatoid arthritis. The nucleotides are TGTGCCAGCAGCTTAGGCCTGACTAGCGCGAGCTCCTACAATGAGCAGTTCTTC. This is translated as CASSLGLTSASSYNEQFF. Extended through the reference TRBV11-2 and TRBJ2-1 proteins, this CDR3 yields the full variable domain: EAGVAQSPRYKIIEKRQSVAFWCNPISGHATLYWYQQILGQGPKLLIQFQNNGVVDDSQLPKDRFSAERLKGVDSTLKIQPAKLEDSAVYLCASSLGLTSASSYNEQFFGPGTRLTVL.